This is a list of T cell receptor beta chains from one sample in a study of spatial heterogeneity in lung cancer. Using its own MiXCR run on the 5' RACE reads, TCRdb lists one record per CDR3 protein. The sample has approximately 40,000 distinct CDR3 sequences; 4% to 6% are singletons. Material: PBMCs, obtained at surgery. These receptors were obtained from a female donor with early-stage non-small cell lung cancer. The CDR3 runs from the conserved cysteine through the conserved F or W. A D gene is named only where the DNA matches it firmly. Some rows have no size entry. The others give once, few or many, or a class for an expanded clone.

TRBV3-1,many,-,TRBJ2-1,TGTGCCAGCAGCCCTCTAATCGGTGAGCAGTTCTTC,CASSPLIGEQFF
TRBV12-3/TRBV12-4,few,-,TRBJ2-6,TGTGCCAGCACCCTACATGGGGCCAACGTCCTGACTTTC,CASTLHGANVLTF
TRBV21-1,few,-,TRBJ2-7,TGTGCCAGCAGCAAAGGGGCTAGCGGGAGGTACGAGCAGTACTTC,CASSKGASGRYEQYF
TRBV20-1,many,-,TRBJ2-2,TGCAGTGCTCCGGGACGGACGAACACCGGGGAGCTGTTTTTT,CSAPGRTNTGELFF
TRBV7-9,many,-,TRBJ1-1,TGTGCCAGCAGCTTTCCGGGGGCTGAAGCTTTCTTT,CASSFPGAEAFF
TRBV28,-,-,TRBJ1-3,TGTGCCAGCAGTCCCTGGGACCGGGGAAACACCATATATTTT,CASSPWDRGNTIYF
TRBV10-3,-,-,TRBJ1-3,TGTGCCATCTCACAGGGAAACACCATATATTTT,CAISQGNTIYF
TRBV7-2,many,TRBD1,TRBJ2-7,TGTGCCAGCAGCATCCAGACAGGGGACGCCTACGAGCAGTACTTC,CASSIQTGDAYEQYF
TRBV5-6,-,-,TRBJ1-4,TGTGCCAGCAGCTTGGGGGCCCATGATGAAAAACTGTTTTTT,CASSLGAHDEKLFF
TRBV20-1,-,-,TRBJ1-1,TGCAGTGCTAGGGCGGCAGCGTTT,CSARAAAF
TRBV7-9,many,-,TRBJ1-5,TGTGCCAGCAGCTCTACAGGGCTATTTCAGCCCCAGCATTTT,CASSSTGLFQPQHF
TRBV5-1,many,TRBD1,TRBJ1-2,TGCGCCAGCAGTTTGCGGGGACAGGGGTATGGCTACACCTTC,CASSLRGQGYGYTF
TRBV3-1,many,-,TRBJ2-3,TGTGCCAGCAGCTACTGGGCAGATACGCAGTATTTT,CASSYWADTQYF
TRBV7-2,-,TRBD2,TRBJ2-1,TGTGCCAGCAGCTTAGGGACTAGCGGATACAATGAGCAGTTCTTC,CASSLGTSGYNEQFF
TRBV7-8,few,-,TRBJ2-2,TGTGCCAGCAGCTTACGGGGCGTTACGAACACCGGGGAGCTGTTTTTT,CASSLRGVTNTGELFF
TRBV28,many,TRBD2,TRBJ2-7,TGTGCCAGCAGTTTTTCGGGGGGAGGACTCTCCTACGAGCAGTACTTC,CASSFSGGGLSYEQYF
TRBV6-1,many,TRBD2,TRBJ2-7,TGTGCCAGCATCACCGGGACTAGCGGGGTTAGCTCCTACGAGCAGTACTTC,CASITGTSGVSSYEQYF
TRBV20-1,-,TRBD2,TRBJ2-7,TGCAGTGCCTCCGGGACTAGCGGGGTGTCCTCCTACGAGCAGTACTTC,CSASGTSGVSSYEQYF
TRBV6-5,-,-,TRBJ1-1,TGTGCCAGCAGTTACGGGGCAGGGATGAACACTGAAGCTTTCTTT,CASSYGAGMNTEAFF
TRBV10-3,many,TRBD2,TRBJ2-1,TGTGCCATCAGTGCACGGGGGGACAATGAGCAGTTCTTC,CAISARGDNEQFF
TRBV12-3/TRBV12-4,few,TRBD1,TRBJ1-1,TGTGCCAGCAGTCGCGGACAGGGCGACCAAGAAGCTTTCTTT,CASSRGQGDQEAFF
TRBV2,many,-,TRBJ1-2,TGTGCCAGCAGTGTATCGGGTTTTTTCAATGGCTACACCTTC,CASSVSGFFNGYTF
TRBV14,many,TRBD2,TRBJ2-1,TGTGCCAGCAGCCGGGGACTAGCCTCATTATACAATGAGCAGTTCTTC,CASSRGLASLYNEQFF
TRBV10-3,few,-,TRBJ2-1,TGTGCCATCAGTACTGGGGGGGCCGTCTACAATGAGCAGTTCTTC,CAISTGGAVYNEQFF
TRBV29-1,medium-sized,-,TRBJ2-7,TGCAGCGTAGAATCCCAACAGTCCTACGAGCAGTACTTC,CSVESQQSYEQYF
TRBV5-6,many,-,TRBJ1-5,TGTGCCAGCAGCTTGGCGGGAGGCAATCAGCCCCAGCATTTT,CASSLAGGNQPQHF
TRBV18,many,-,TRBJ1-3,TGTGCCAGCTCACCAGTTTACAGCTCCGACTCTGGAAACACCATATATTTT,CASSPVYSSDSGNTIYF
TRBV2,few,TRBD1,TRBJ2-7,TGTGCCAGCAGGAGGACAGGCTACACCTACGAGCAGTACTTC,CASRRTGYTYEQYF
TRBV5-1,many,-,TRBJ2-2,TGCGCCACCAGCGGGACAGCGAACACCGGGGAGCTGTTTTTT,CATSGTANTGELFF
TRBV25-1,many,TRBD1,TRBJ2-7,TGTGCCAGCAGTGTGGGGACAGAAACCTACGAGCAGTACTTC,CASSVGTETYEQYF
TRBV7-2,many,-,TRBJ2-7,TGTGCCAGCAGCCTTCTAGCGCACTCCTACGAGCAGTACTTC,CASSLLAHSYEQYF
TRBV29-1,many,-,TRBJ2-5,TGCAGCGTCCAACTCTCAGGGGCTCAAGAGACCCAGTACTTC,CSVQLSGAQETQYF
TRBV29-1,many,TRBD1,TRBJ2-3,TGCAGCGTATTCGGACAGGGGACAGATACGCAGTATTTT,CSVFGQGTDTQYF
TRBV12-3/TRBV12-4,-,-,TRBJ2-3,TGTGCCAGCAGTTTAAGCGTCGCGGGGCCAGGCACAGATACGCAGTATTTT,CASSLSVAGPGTDTQYF
TRBV7-2,many,-,TRBJ1-1,TGTGCCAGCAGAAGGGGGTCAACCAACACTGAAGCTTTCTTT,CASRRGSTNTEAFF
TRBV11-2,many,-,TRBJ1-1,TGTGCCAGCAGCTTCAAACGGGTCAGGGAGAACACTGAAGCTTTCTTT,CASSFKRVRENTEAFF
TRBV2,few,-,TRBJ2-5,TGTGCCAGCAGTGGCCAGGGGCGAGCAGAGACCCAGTACTTC,CASSGQGRAETQYF
TRBV20-1,many,-,TRBJ2-5,TGCAGTGCTAGAGATCTCCCATTAACTGCCCAAGAGACCCAGTACTTC,CSARDLPLTAQETQYF
TRBV5-1,many,TRBD1,TRBJ2-1,TGCGCCAGCAGCTGGGGACAGGTCTACAATGAGCAGTTCTTC,CASSWGQVYNEQFF
TRBV12-3/TRBV12-4,many,-,TRBJ2-7,TGTGCCAGCAGCCATACCCCCGCTGGAAGCGAGCAGTACTTC,CASSHTPAGSEQYF
TRBV3-1,few,TRBD1,TRBJ1-2,TGTGCCAGCAGTCTGACAGGGGTATACTATGGCTACACCTTC,CASSLTGVYYGYTF
TRBV4-1,many,TRBD2,TRBJ2-6,TGCGCCAGCAGCCGGAGGGCGGGGGTCTACTCTGGGGCCAACGTCCTGACTTTC,CASSRRAGVYSGANVLTF